This entry is about one TCR beta chain. Antigen unknown. These data come from a study of Graves' ophthalmopathy and Graves' hyperthyroidism. Donors with ophthalmopathy: moderate-to-severe activity, CAS ≥3, NOSPECS ≥4, duration under 3 months. It was on clinical symptoms, serum thyroxine, TRAb, thyroid ultrasound and orbital computed tomography that diagnosis relied. TCR beta CDR3 regions were amplified from RNA transcripts. The authors performed first-round RT-PCR with HTBI primers and then a second-round multiplex PCR. TCRdb reprocessed the multiplex PCR reads with MiXCR, giving one entry per CDR3 protein. The sample has 650,000 to 900,000 distinct CDR3 sequences, 40% seen once; the top ten hold around 40%. Points from the study as a whole: Ophthalmopathy progression prediction by the model yielded a sensitivity of approximately 71% and a specificity of 72.22%. Most expanded clonotypes from thyroid (those above 0.001 frequency) were also found in blood.

V lost 10 bases, J lost 5 bases, and 20 bases lay in between. CDR1 and CDR2 (germline): ENHRY, SYGVKD. The CDR3 contains 15 residues. The sequenced sample was peripheral blood. The clonotype originates from an adult man with Graves' ophthalmopathy. J is TRBJ2-2 and V is TRBV10-3; tentatively, D is TRBD1 or TRBD2 (5 bases each). The CDR3, as DNA: TGTGCCAGCAAGAACGGGGCGGATCTAACCGGGGAGCTGTTTTTT. Encoded protein: CASKNGADLTGELFF.